Reported below is one T cell receptor (beta chain). These data belong to a study of blood T cell repertoires in COVID-19. At the level of the study: The United States, Italy and Spain provided the acute and convalescent COVID-19 samples. PBMCs, B-cell-depleted T cells, or T cells provided the cDNA or gDNA that made up the material.

Original analysis: Amplification of reference gene primers was used by the study to estimate nucleated cell counts. Clones were sequenced by immunoSEQ multiplex PCR, and TCRdb holds only the in-frame ones, with some missing. That table supplies the V and J calls and clone size; D and trimming were determined from the DNA. The sample has roughly 76,000 clones, around 88% seen once. Germline V gives CDR1 MNHNS, CDR2 SASEGT. V lost 3 bases and J 5 bases, leaving 8 bases between the germline ends. This CDR3 spans 12 amino acids. The clonotype originates from a man aged 30 to 45 with acute or convalescent COVID-19. The sequencing input was peripheral blood. The chain recombines TRBV6-1 with TRBJ2-7, with a weak D call TRBD2 (5 bases). This CDR3 reads CASSDPGNEQYF. CDR3 nucleotides: TGTGCCAGCAGTGACCCCGGGAACGAGCAGTACTTC.